These T cell receptor beta chains were read from a single sample in a study of control samples from healthy donors and cancer patients. Using immunoSEQ multiplex PCR, the repertoire was profiled, and TCRdb retains in-frame clones only, with some absent. The repertoire holds approximately 110,000 clones, with approximately 90% as singletons. The specimen sequenced was blood. These receptors were collected from a woman aged 18-30 years in good health. Each CDR3 is given with its conserved first and last residue. A D gene is named only where the DNA matches it firmly. The size field is filled for only some rows; it gives once, few, many or a size class.

J	length	D	size	V	CDR3	DNA
TRBJ2-7	15	NA	NA	TRBV7-2	CASSLGAGTPYEQYF	TGTGCCAGCAGCTTAGGGGCAGGCACTCCCTACGAGCAGTACTTC
TRBJ1-5	13	TRBD1	NA	TRBV12-3/TRBV12-4	CASSDREHQPQHF	TGTGCCAGCAGTGACAGGGAGCATCAGCCCCAGCATTTT
TRBJ2-7	13	TRBD2	NA	TRBV29-1	CSAGGGGKDEQYF	TGCAGCGCAGGTGGGGGGGGAAAGGACGAGCAGTACTTC
TRBJ1-6	17	NA	NA	TRBV19	CASSIFHDSSYNSPLHF	TGTGCCAGTAGTATCTTTCACGACAGCTCCTATAATTCACCCCTCCACTTT
TRBJ2-2	16	TRBD1	NA	TRBV6-1	CASSDLDRGHTGELFF	TGTGCCAGCAGTGATCTCGACAGGGGGCATACCGGGGAGCTGTTTTTT
TRBJ2-1	17	TRBD2	NA	TRBV4-2	CASSQYHMGLEYNEQFF	TGTGCCAGCAGCCAATACCATATGGGACTAGAGTACAATGAGCAGTTCTTC
TRBJ2-2	16	NA	NA	TRBV7-2	CASSSSRGANTGELFF	TGTGCCAGCAGCTCGAGCAGGGGGGCGAACACCGGGGAGCTGTTTTTT
TRBJ2-3	14	NA	NA	TRBV6-6	CASSYGTRTDTQYF	TGTGCCAGCAGTTACGGGACACGCACAGATACGCAGTATTTT
TRBJ2-2	14	NA	NA	TRBV24-1	CATSGHKNTGELFF	TGTGCCACCAGTGGGCATAAGAACACCGGGGAGCTGTTTTTT
TRBJ1-1	15	NA	NA	TRBV6-7	CASSYHPVLGTEAFF	TGTGCCAGCAGTTACCACCCTGTCCTGGGGACTGAAGCTTTCTTT
TRBJ2-2	13	NA	once	TRBV29-1	CSVERKGTGELFF	TGCAGCGTTGAGCGGAAAGGAACCGGGGAGCTGTTTTTT
TRBJ2-2	16	NA	once	TRBV4-3	CASSQARGGDTGELFF	TGCGCCAGCAGCCAAGCACGAGGGGGGGACACCGGGGAGCTGTTTTTT
TRBJ2-1	16	TRBD2	NA	TRBV19	CASSPGRGVDYNEQFF	TGTGCCAGTAGTCCTGGGAGGGGAGTGGATTACAATGAGCAGTTCTTC
TRBJ2-3	18	TRBD2	NA	TRBV3-1/TRBV3-2	CASSQPGLAGGFTDTQYF	TGTGCCAGCAGCCAACCGGGACTAGCGGGAGGGTTCACAGATACGCAGTATTTT
TRBJ2-7	15	TRBD1	NA	TRBV19	CASSIGAGGAYEQYF	TGTGCCAGTAGTATCGGGGCAGGGGGTGCCTACGAGCAGTACTTC
TRBJ2-3	15	TRBD1	once	TRBV7-2	CASSLATGGTDTQYF	TGTGCCAGCAGCCTCGCGACAGGGGGCACAGATACGCAGTATTTT
TRBJ2-2	16	NA	NA	TRBV5-6	CASSGTVTENTGELFF	TGTGCCAGCAGTGGAACGGTGACAGAGAACACCGGGGAGCTGTTTTTT
TRBJ1-2	18	NA	NA	TRBV6-1	CASSDLGLRRKLNYGYTF	TGTGCCAGCAGTGATTTGGGGCTGAGGAGGAAATTGAACTATGGCTACACCTTC
TRBJ1-3	17	TRBD1	NA	TRBV7-2	CASSLGGQGVSGNTIYF	TGTGCCAGCAGCTTAGGGGGACAGGGCGTCTCTGGAAACACCATATATTTT
TRBJ2-7	14	NA	NA	TRBV2	CASSGGAGNYEQYF	TGTGCCTCCAGCGGCGGGGCAGGGAACTACGAGCAGTACTTC
TRBJ1-1	18	NA	many	TRBV4-2	CASSQARRSHTSNTEAFF	TGTGCCAGCAGTCAAGCCAGAAGGTCACACACTTCGAACACTGAAGCTTTCTTT